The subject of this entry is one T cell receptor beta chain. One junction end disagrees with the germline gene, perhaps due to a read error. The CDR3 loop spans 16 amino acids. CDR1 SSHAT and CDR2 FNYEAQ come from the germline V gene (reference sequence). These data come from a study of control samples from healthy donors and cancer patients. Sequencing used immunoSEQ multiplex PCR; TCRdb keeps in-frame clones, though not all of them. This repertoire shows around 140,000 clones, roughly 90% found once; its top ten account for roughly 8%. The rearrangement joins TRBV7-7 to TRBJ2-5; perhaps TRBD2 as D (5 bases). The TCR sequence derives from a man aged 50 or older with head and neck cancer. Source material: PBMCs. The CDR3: CASSPSARGVQETQYF. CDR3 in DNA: TGTGCTAGCAGCCCCTCAGCACGGGGAGTCCAAGAGACCCAGTACTTC.